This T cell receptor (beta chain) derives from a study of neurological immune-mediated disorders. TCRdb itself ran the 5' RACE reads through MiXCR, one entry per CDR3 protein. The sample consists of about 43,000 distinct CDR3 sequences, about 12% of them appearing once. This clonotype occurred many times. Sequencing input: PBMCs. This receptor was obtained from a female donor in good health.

The CDR3 loop reads CASSYAQGTEAFF. CDR3 DNA: TGTGCCAGCAGTTATGCCCAGGGCACTGAAGCTTTCTTT. This chain links TRBV6-5 with TRBJ1-1; D perhaps matches TRBD1 (5 bases). CDR1 MNHEY and CDR2 SVGAGI come from the germline V gene. This CDR3 has 13 amino acids. V lost 3 bases to trimming and J lost 4 bases, with 9 bases between them.